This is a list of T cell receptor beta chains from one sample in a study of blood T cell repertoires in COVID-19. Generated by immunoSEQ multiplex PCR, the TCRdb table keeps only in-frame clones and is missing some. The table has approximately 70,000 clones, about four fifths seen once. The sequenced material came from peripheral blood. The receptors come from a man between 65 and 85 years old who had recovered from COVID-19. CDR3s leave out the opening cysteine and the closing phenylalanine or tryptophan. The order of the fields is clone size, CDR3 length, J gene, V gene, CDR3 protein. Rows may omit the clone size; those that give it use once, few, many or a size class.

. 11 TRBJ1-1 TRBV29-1 SVRWDRGIEAF
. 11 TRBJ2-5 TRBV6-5 ASNQLGLETQY
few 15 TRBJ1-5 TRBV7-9 ASSLGAGVEGNQPQH
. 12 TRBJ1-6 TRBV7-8 ASSTVQGGSPLH
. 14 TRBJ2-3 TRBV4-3 ASSPGSNVGTDTQY
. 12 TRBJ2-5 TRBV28 ASNPGLRQGAQY
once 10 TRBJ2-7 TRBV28 ASSSGSYEQY
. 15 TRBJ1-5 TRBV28 ASSLFAGGASNQPQH
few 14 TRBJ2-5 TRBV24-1 ATSLATSGGQETQY
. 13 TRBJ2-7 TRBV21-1 ASSKDNRGFYEQY
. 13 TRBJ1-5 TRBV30 AWSVRGGQGQPQH
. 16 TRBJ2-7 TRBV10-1 ASSGRYRPGQGWGEQY
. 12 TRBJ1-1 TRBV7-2 ASSTIGQGIEAF
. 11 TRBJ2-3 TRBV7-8 ASSLDPLDTQY
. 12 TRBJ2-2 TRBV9 ASSLTSVGGELF
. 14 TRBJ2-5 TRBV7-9 ASSLGTSGTQETQY